This note documents a single T cell receptor beta chain sequence. Its specificity is unknown. The CDR3 extends 3 residues past the end of the read, so its final part is completed from the germline J gene. Control and CVID samples contributed equal amounts of genomic DNA. Only in-frame clones appear in the TCRdb table, and some are missing; sequencing was by immunoSEQ multiplex PCR. The data show 30,000 to 35,000 clones, none appearing only once, with approximately 30% held by the ten largest. Replacement immunoglobulin had been given to every CVID subject for at least one year. Blood came from CVID subjects not ill and not taking immunomodulatory or immunosuppressive medication. This specimen comes from a study of T cell clonality in common variable immunodeficiency. Study results and limitations: Fewer deletions and N-nucleotide insertions were reportedly seen in common variable immunodeficiency TCR beta sequences. CVID subjects showed higher TCRbeta clonality than healthy controls.

V gave up 9 bases and J gave up 0 bases, with 21 bases separating them. CDR1 is SNHLY, CDR2 FYNNEI, per germline. This CDR3 is 17 amino acids long. Material for sequencing was peripheral blood mononuclear cells. The receptor's source is a human donor with common variable immunodeficiency. The rearrangement links TRBV2 to TRBJ1-3, with TRBD1 as a possible D gene (5 bases). CDR3 amino acids: CARTGGSIQSSGNTIYF. The covered CDR3 bases are TGTGCCAGGACGGGGGGATCTATCCAATCCTCTGGAAACACC.